The rows below give T cell receptor beta chains drawn from one sample of a study of beta chain features in type 1 diabetes. Profiled with immunoSEQ multiplex PCR; TCRdb holds only in-frame clones, not every one. The repertoire includes 300,000 or so clones, roughly 13% of them detected once, and roughly 0.015% sits in the top ten. Sequenced input: naive CD4+ T cells from blood. All receptors derive from a woman aged 18-29 years with type 1 diabetes. Each CDR3 is given with its conserved first and last residue. Fields, in order: CDR3 protein, CDR3 DNA, J gene, clone size, V gene, D gene. D genes are given only for firm matches. Size values are once, few and many counts, or a class for expanded clones, and some rows have none.

CASSLGLAGGSDEQFF | TGTGCCAGCAGCTTGGGACTAGCGGGAGGTAGCGATGAGCAGTTCTTC | TRBJ2-1 | few | TRBV7-2 | TRBD2
CASSYRGQYTDTQYF | TGTGCCAGCAGTTACAGGGGTCAGTACACAGATACGCAGTATTTT | TRBJ2-3 | - | TRBV28 | TRBD1
CASSQDQRGQETQYF | TGCGCCAGCAGCCAAGATCAACGGGGGCAAGAGACCCAGTACTTC | TRBJ2-5 | - | TRBV4-3 | -
CASSRGLNTEAFF | TGTGCCAGCAGCAGGGGATTGAACACTGAAGCTTTCTTT | TRBJ1-1 | - | TRBV7-2 | -
CSVKVNDLYSPLHF | TGCAGCGTTAAGGTGAATGACTTATATTCACCCCTCCACTTT | TRBJ1-6 | - | TRBV29-1 | -
CASSGQGRNNEQFF | TGCGCCAGCAGCGGACAGGGGAGAAACAATGAGCAGTTCTTC | TRBJ2-1 | few | TRBV5-1 | TRBD1
CASSPGDLGQGSYNEQFF | TGTGCCAGCAGCCCTGGGGATTTGGGACAGGGGTCCTACAATGAGCAGTTCTTC | TRBJ2-1 | - | TRBV14 | TRBD1
CASSRFGGSDTQYF | TGTGCCAGCAGCCGTTTCGGGGGGTCTGATACGCAGTATTTT | TRBJ2-3 | - | TRBV14 | TRBD2
CASNLPRQETQYF | TGTGCCAGCAACTTGCCGAGGCAAGAGACCCAGTACTTC | TRBJ2-5 | few | TRBV28 | -
CASRLQGTDTQYF | TGTGCCAGCAGATTACAGGGAACAGATACGCAGTATTTT | TRBJ2-3 | - | TRBV27 | -
CASSPRGAWGTDTQYF | TGTGCCAGCAGCCCCCGGGGGGCGTGGGGCACAGATACGCAGTATTTT | TRBJ2-3 | - | TRBV7-9 | -
CASSQSIYGLAGGRDTQYF | TGTGCCAGCAGCCAAAGTATCTACGGACTAGCGGGAGGTCGAGATACGCAGTATTTT | TRBJ2-3 | few | TRBV4-2 | TRBD2
CASSLRRETYEQYF | TGTGCCAGCAGTTTGCGGCGGGAGACCTACGAGCAGTACTTC | TRBJ2-7 | - | TRBV27 | TRBD2
CASSWGLAGYNEQFF | TGTGCCAGCAGCTGGGGACTAGCGGGCTACAATGAGCAGTTCTTC | TRBJ2-1 | few | TRBV7-2 | TRBD2
CASSSSSSGSYNEQFF | TGTGCCAGCAGTTCTTCCTCTAGCGGCTCCTACAATGAGCAGTTCTTC | TRBJ2-1 | few | TRBV6-5 | TRBD2
CASTDSSGRGEQFF | TGCGCCAGCACAGACTCTAGCGGGCGGGGTGAGCAGTTCTTC | TRBJ2-1 | - | TRBV10-2 | TRBD2
CASSSQRDGTDTQYF | TGCGCCAGCAGCTCCCAGCGGGACGGAACAGATACGCAGTATTTT | TRBJ2-3 | - | TRBV5-1 | TRBD2
CASSLGVGNQPQHF | TGTGCCAGCAGTTTGGGAGTTGGCAATCAGCCCCAGCATTTT | TRBJ1-5 | - | TRBV28 | -
CASSGTVKETQYF | TGTGCCAGCAGCGGGACTGTGAAAGAGACCCAGTACTTC | TRBJ2-5 | few | TRBV9 | -
CASSQDPPGQGLNTGELFF | TGCGCCAGCAGCCAAGATCCCCCGGGACAGGGACTGAACACCGGGGAGCTGTTTTTT | TRBJ2-2 | few | TRBV4-3 | TRBD1
CASSPSRNQPQHF | TGTGCCAGCAGCCCGTCCAGGAATCAGCCCCAGCATTTT | TRBJ1-5 | - | TRBV11-2 | -
CASSLPRSGYTF | TGTGCCAGCAGCTTACCCAGGTCCGGCTACACCTTC | TRBJ1-2 | - | TRBV7-9 | -
CASSPPGGEQFF | TGTGCCAGCTCACCACCAGGGGGAGAGCAGTTCTTC | TRBJ2-1 | - | TRBV18 | -
CASSQRQGNYEQYF | TGTGCCAGCAGTCAGAGACAGGGGAACTACGAGCAGTACTTC | TRBJ2-7 | few | TRBV27 | TRBD1